One and the same sample provided the 32 T cell receptor beta chains below, sequenced in a study of identical twins. In TCRdb, the 5' RACE reads were re-called with MiXCR into one record per CDR3 protein. The profile covers around 690,000 distinct CDR3 sequences, with around 21% appearing a single time and 4.3% taken by the ten largest. These data were also reused for a study on T cells expressing NK-cell markers.

The specimen was PBMCs. All receptors derive from a young woman in good health.

This clonotype showed up just a few times. The genes are TRBV30 and TRBJ1-1, with TRBD1 as a possible D gene (5 bases). V was shortened by 4 bases and J by 4 bases, with 13 bases between the two germline ends. Germline V CDR1 and CDR2: GTSNPN, SVGIG (reference sequence). The CDR3 runs to 13 residues. The CDR3 nucleotides read TGTGCCTGGACACCGGAGGGACCCACTGAAGCTTTCTTT. Protein: CAWTPEGPTEAFF.

Details on this clonotype: The junction shows a germline mismatch at one end, possibly a read error. The chain is built from TRBV13 and TRBJ1-1; TRBD1 matches 7 bases. Germline CDR1 reads PRHDT; CDR2 reads FYEKMQ (reference sequence). The CDR3 consists of 15 residues. CDR3 sequence: CASSVGGGQGEKAFF. CDR3 sequence (DNA): TGTGCCAGCAGCGTAGGGGGGGGCCAGGGGGAAAAAGCTTTCTTT.

The rearrangement uses TRBV20-1 and TRBJ2-1; no reliable D call. CDR1 is DFQATT and CDR2 is SNEGSKA in the germline V gene (reference sequence). Trimming took 6 bases from V and 1 from J, leaving 10 bases between them. The CDR3 runs to 13 residues. The CDR3 bases are TGCAGTGCATTCGGAGTATCCTACAATGAGCAGTTCTTC. Translation: CSAFGVSYNEQFF.

This chain joins TRBV20-1 and TRBJ2-1, with TRBD2 identical over 10 bases. V gave up 1 base and J gave up 5 bases; unmatched junction bases: 2. The CDR3 contains 14 residues. The germline V gene encodes CDR1 DFQATT and CDR2 SNEGSKA (reference sequence). In nucleotides, the CDR3 is TGCAGTGCTAGAGGGACTAGCGGCCACAATGAGCAGTTCTTC. It encodes CSARGTSGHNEQFF.

This clonotype was recorded a few times. J is TRBJ2-1 and V is TRBV5-5; TRBD2 aligns across 10 bases. Germline trimming cut 4 bases from V and 14 bases from J; bases unmatched to any gene: 6. Germline CDR1 is SGHKS and CDR2 is YYEKEE (reference sequence). CDR3 length: 12 amino acids. Here the CDR3 DNA reads TGTGCCAGCAGCGTGATAACTAGCGGGGAGTTCTTC. Translation gives CASSVITSGEFF.

This clonotype was detected many times. The V and J genes are TRBV6-1 and TRBJ2-7; 9 nucleotides line up with TRBD2. With 6 bases clipped from V and 4 bases from J, the junction kept 4 bases outside the gene matches. Germline V gene data show CDR1 as MNHNS and CDR2 as SASEGT. This CDR3 has 13 amino acids. CDR3 DNA: TGTGCCAGCAGAGCTAGCGGGGATTACGAGCAGTACTTC. This gives the protein CASRASGDYEQYF.

This chain uses TRBV18 with TRBJ1-2; no reliable D call. Germline lookup yields CDR1 KGHSH and CDR2 LQKENI. This CDR3 has 11 residues. Trimming pared 2 bases from V and 3 bases from J, leaving 1 base between. The DNA of the CDR3 is TGTGCCAGCTCACCAGACTATGGCTACACCTTC. Amino acid sequence: CASSPDYGYTF.

The sample holds many counts of this clonotype. The J gene is TRBJ2-3, the V gene TRBV7-8; no definite D call. Germline V gene data show CDR1 as SGHVS and CDR2 as FQNEAQ. Deletions cut 3 bases from V and 1 base from J, with 5 bases between. This CDR3 contains 13 residues. The CDR3 DNA reads TGTGCCAGCAGCTTCCGCCGCACAGATACGCAGTATTTT. This codes for CASSFRRTDTQYF. The full variable domain, completed using reference TRBV7-8 and TRBJ2-3, is GAGVSQSPRYKVAKRGQDVALRCDPISGHVSLFWYQQALGQGPEFLTYFQNEAQLDKSGLPSDRFFAERPEGSVSTLKIQRTQQEDSAVYLCASSFRRTDTQYFGPGTRLTVL.

The CDR3 DNA sequence: TGCAGTGCTATGGACAGGGTAGGCGGCTACGAGCAGTACTTC. This sequence encodes CSAMDRVGGYEQYF. This chain connects TRBV20-1 to TRBJ2-7, with TRBD1 matching over 8 bases. The CDR3 extends over 14 amino acids. Germline V gene data show CDR1 as DFQATT and CDR2 as SNEGSKA (reference sequence). V trimming: 4 bases; J trimming: 3 bases; junction bases outside the gene matches: 8.

This clonotype has at least ten counts. The chain has TRBV7-2 and TRBJ1-1, with TRBD1 as a possible D gene (5 bases). Trimming pared 1 base from V and 9 bases from J, leaving 18 bases between. Germline V gene lookup returns CDR1 SGHTA and CDR2 FQGNSA. This CDR3 comprises 15 residues. CDR3 DNA: TGTGCCAGCAGCTTAGATCCAGGGCGGGCTCGCAAAGCTTTCTTT. Translated, it gives CASSLDPGRARKAFF.

The J gene is TRBJ2-5, the V gene TRBV4-3; 13 positions match TRBD2. The V gene's germline CDR1 is LGHNA and CDR2 YSLEER. The CDR3 length is 17 residues. The ends lost 4 bases at V and 2 bases at J; junction bases unmatched: 7. The CDR3 nucleotides read TGCGCCAGCAGCCCGCGGGGACTAGCGGGAACGCAAGAGACCCAGTACTTC. Encoded protein: CASSPRGLAGTQETQYF.

This clonotype was found many times. The rearrangement joins TRBV20-1 to TRBJ2-1, with no clear D. The CDR3 covers 11 residues. Germline values: CDR1 DFQATT, CDR2 SNEGSKA (reference sequence). V lost 0 bases to trimming and J lost 15 bases, with 12 bases between them. CDR3 bases: TGCAGTGCTAGAGATGGAGTAAGGTGGTTCTTC. Translation: CSARDGVRWFF.

In this sample, this clonotype turned up a few times. The chain is built from TRBV12-3 or TRBV12-4 and TRBJ2-3, with no clear D. V was cut by 2 bases and J by 0 bases, with 9 bases left in between. There are 15 residues in the CDR3. The CDR3 is CASSLIRLSTDTQYF. Here the CDR3 DNA reads TGTGCCAGCAGTTTAATTCGCCTCAGCACAGATACGCAGTATTTT.

There are a few counts of this clonotype. The chain employs TRBV29-1 and TRBJ2-7; 10 nucleotides align to TRBD2. The CDR3 consists of 12 residues. V was pared by 7 bases and J by 5 bases, with 5 bases of the junction left unmatched. Germline assignment: CDR1 SQVTM and CDR2 ANQGSEA. For the CDR3, the DNA is TGCAGCGCGGCTAGCGGGAGACACGAGCAGTACTTC. It yields the protein CSAASGRHEQYF.

This clonotype was recorded many times. The V gene is TRBV10-3, the J gene TRBJ1-5; weak D call: TRBD1 (5 bases). Germline V gives CDR1 ENHRY, CDR2 SYGVKD. This CDR3 has 14 amino acids. Trimming pared 0 bases from V and 5 bases from J, leaving 8 bases between. The CDR3 loop is CAISESRGDQPQHF. CDR3 bases: TGTGCCATCAGTGAGTCAAGGGGCGATCAGCCCCAGCATTTT.

This clonotype was seen a few times. The chain carries TRBV9 and TRBJ1-2; D might be TRBD1 (6 bases). CDR3 length: 13 amino acids. V was clipped by 3 bases and J by 8 bases, with 14 bases between them. From germline, CDR1 is SGDLS and CDR2 YYNGEE. The CDR3 region is CASSGLDGTGYTF. Written as DNA, the CDR3 is TGTGCCAGCAGCGGGTTGGACGGGACAGGCTACACCTTC.

This clonotype was observed at least ten times. The chain employs TRBV12-3 or TRBV12-4 and TRBJ2-1, with 7 bases aligning to TRBD2. V gave up 2 bases and J gave up 8 bases; unmatched junction bases: 6. CDR3 length: 14 residues. The CDR3 loop is CASSLRLAVHEQFF. As DNA, the CDR3 is TGTGCCAGCAGTTTACGGCTAGCGGTCCATGAGCAGTTCTTC.

In its sample, this clonotype was seen a few times. The V gene is TRBV2, the J gene TRBJ2-1; maybe TRBD2 (5 bases). There are 11 residues in the CDR3. Germline V gene lookup returns CDR1 SNHLY and CDR2 FYNNEI. With 8 bases removed from V and 4 bases from J, the gap between germline ends came to 6 bases. The CDR3 loop reads CASGLYNEQFF. CDR3 bases: TGTGCCAGCGGACTGTACAATGAGCAGTTCTTC.

This chain connects TRBV4-1 to TRBJ1-2; 10 bases match TRBD1. Per the germline V gene, CDR1 is MGHRA and CDR2 is YSYEKL. V gave up 0 bases and J gave up 6 bases; unmatched junction bases: 4. This CDR3 is 15 amino acids long. CDR3 sequence (DNA): TGCGCCAGCAGCCAAGATCCCGGGACAGGGGATGGCTACACCTTC. Its protein product is CASSQDPGTGDGYTF.

The chain combines TRBV10-3 with TRBJ2-1, with TRBD2 matching over 14 bases. In germline, CDR1 is ENHRY, CDR2 SYGVKD. This CDR3 has 14 amino acids. The V segment lost 8 bases and the J segment 7 bases; nucleotides outside the gene matches: 4. The DNA for the CDR3 is TGTGCCATCGGGACTAGCGGGAGTACAAATGAGCAGTTCTTC. It is translated as CAIGTSGSTNEQFF.

This chain joins TRBV3-1 and TRBJ2-7; 8 nucleotides align to TRBD1. This CDR3 comprises 14 residues. V was clipped by 0 bases and J by 9 bases; unmatched bases: 7. Germline V gives CDR1 LGHDT, CDR2 YNNKEL (reference sequence). The CDR3, as DNA: TGTGCCAGCAGCCAAGACCCAGGGGGCACCGGGCAGTACTTC. Residues: CASSQDPGGTGQYF.

The chain couples TRBV6-5 to TRBJ2-5, with D unresolved. The V and J ends lost 2 bases and 1 base respectively, with 8 bases between them. The CDR3 is made up of 14 amino acids. Germline V lookup: CDR1 MNHEY, CDR2 SVGAGI. In nucleotides, the CDR3 is TGTGCCAGCAGTTACGGTCCGATCCAAGAGACCCAGTACTTC. Amino acid sequence: CASSYGPIQETQYF.

The V gene is TRBV10-3, the J gene TRBJ2-7; D call uncertain. This CDR3 is built from 13 residues. The germline V gene has CDR1 ENHRY and CDR2 SYGVKD. The ends were cut back, 8 bases at V and 1 base at J, with 12 bases in the middle. Written as DNA, the CDR3 is TGTGCCATCCGGGTGGCGGCGTCCTACGAGCAGTACTTC. Its protein product is CAIRVAASYEQYF.

The rearrangement links TRBV29-1 to TRBJ2-6; 10 bases line up with TRBD1. Germline V gene data show CDR1 as SQVTM and CDR2 as ANQGSEA. With 0 bases clipped from V and 2 bases from J, the junction kept 4 bases outside the gene matches. The CDR3 is 17 amino acids. In DNA, the CDR3 is TGCAGCGTTGAAGATCGCGGGACAGGGGCTGGGGCCAACGTCCTGACTTTC. Translating it yields CSVEDRGTGAGANVLTF.

This clonotype was seen repeatedly, ten times or more. J is TRBJ2-1 and V is TRBV6-1; TRBD1 is a possible D gene (5 bases). Germline loops: CDR1 MNHNS, CDR2 SASEGT. Trimming pared 8 bases from V and 0 bases from J, leaving 14 bases between. This CDR3 comprises 15 residues. The CDR3 protein is CASGRVFSSYNEQFF. The CDR3 DNA sequence: TGTGCCAGCGGCAGGGTCTTTAGCTCCTACAATGAGCAGTTCTTC.

Ten or more counts support this clonotype. The CDR3 here is CASSLAITDTQYF. CDR3 coding DNA: TGTGCCAGCAGCTTAGCTATCACAGATACGCAGTATTTT. The gene calls are TRBV11-2 and TRBJ2-3; D gene unclear. Germline CDR1 SGHAT, CDR2 FQNNGV. Trimming shortened V by 1 base and J by 2 bases, and 4 bases separated the two germline ends. This CDR3 has 13 residues.

The chain links TRBV20-1 to TRBJ2-1; 8 nucleotides line up with TRBD2. V lost 6 bases to trimming and J lost 6 bases; unmatched junction nucleotides: 7. The germline V gene has CDR1 DFQATT and CDR2 SNEGSKA (reference sequence). The CDR3 loop spans 13 amino acids. This CDR3 is CSARLGGVNEQFF. CDR3 nucleotide sequence: TGCAGTGCCCGGCTCGGGGGGGTCAATGAGCAGTTCTTC.

This chain connects TRBV9 to TRBJ1-3; weak D call: TRBD1 (6 bases). Germline V gene lookup returns CDR1 SGDLS and CDR2 YYNGEE. This CDR3 contains 14 residues. The V end was cut by 3 bases, the J end by 2 bases, with 9 bases between. CDR3 sequence (DNA): TGTGCCAGCAGCGCACAGGGACCTGGAAACACCATATATTTT. Its translation is CASSAQGPGNTIYF.

The chain recombines TRBV27 with TRBJ1-1, with 7 nucleotides matching TRBD1. This CDR3 has 14 amino acids. Germline CDR1 is MNHEY and CDR2 is SMNVEV (reference sequence). CDR3 nucleotides: TGTGCTTCTAGGAGGGGACAGCCTATCACTGAAGCTTTCTTT. Translation gives CASRRGQPITEAFF.

This clonotype appeared a few times. The chain is built from TRBV7-2 and TRBJ2-1; 9 bases line up with TRBD2. CDR1 is SGHTA, CDR2 FQGNSA, per germline. The J segment lost 9 bases and the V segment lost 6 bases, leaving 6 bases of the junction unmatched. The CDR3 is 13 residues long. Here the CDR3 reads CASRGAGGGEQFF. DNA for the CDR3: TGTGCCAGCAGGGGAGCGGGAGGCGGTGAGCAGTTCTTC.

This clonotype was observed at least ten times. As DNA, the CDR3 is TGTGCCAGCAGTTTAATGGTCGGAGGCTCCTACAATGAGCAGTTCTTC. Its protein is CASSLMVGGSYNEQFF. The rearrangement joins TRBV12-3 or TRBV12-4 to TRBJ2-1, with D perhaps matching TRBD2 (5 bases). The CDR3 consists of 16 residues. V was clipped by 2 bases and J by 0 bases, with 11 bases between them.

J is TRBJ1-4 and V is TRBV7-2; D gene unclear. Looked up from germline, CDR1 is SGHTA and CDR2 is FQGNSA. The V and J ends lost 5 bases and 2 bases respectively, with 9 bases between them. The CDR3 has 14 residues. The CDR3 sequence is CASSPWGTNEKLFF. The CDR3 nucleotides read TGTGCCAGCAGCCCCTGGGGTACTAATGAAAAACTGTTTTTT.